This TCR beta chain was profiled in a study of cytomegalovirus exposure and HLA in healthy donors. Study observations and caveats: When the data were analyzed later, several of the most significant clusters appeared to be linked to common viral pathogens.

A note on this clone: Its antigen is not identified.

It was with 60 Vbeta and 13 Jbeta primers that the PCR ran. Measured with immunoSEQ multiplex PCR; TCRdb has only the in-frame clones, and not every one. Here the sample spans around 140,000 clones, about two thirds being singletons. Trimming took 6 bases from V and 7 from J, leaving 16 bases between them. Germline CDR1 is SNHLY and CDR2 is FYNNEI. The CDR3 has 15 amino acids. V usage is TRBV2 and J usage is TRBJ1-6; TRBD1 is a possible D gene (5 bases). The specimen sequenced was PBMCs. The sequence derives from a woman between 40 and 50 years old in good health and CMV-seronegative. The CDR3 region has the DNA TGTGCCAGCAGCTTAGGGCGCAGGGCGAATTCACCCCTCCACTTT. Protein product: CASSLGRRANSPLHF.